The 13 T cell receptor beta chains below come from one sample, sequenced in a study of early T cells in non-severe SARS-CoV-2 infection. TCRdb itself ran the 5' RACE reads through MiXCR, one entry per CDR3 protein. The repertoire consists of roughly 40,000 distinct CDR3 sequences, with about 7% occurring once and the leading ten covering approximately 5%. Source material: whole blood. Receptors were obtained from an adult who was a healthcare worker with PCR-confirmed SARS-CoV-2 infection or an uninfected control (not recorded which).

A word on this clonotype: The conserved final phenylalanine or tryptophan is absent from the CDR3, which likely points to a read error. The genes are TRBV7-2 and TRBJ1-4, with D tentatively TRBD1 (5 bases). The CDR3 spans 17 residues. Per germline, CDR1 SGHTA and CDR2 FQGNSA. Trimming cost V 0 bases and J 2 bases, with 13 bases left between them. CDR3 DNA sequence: TGTGCCAGCAGCTTAGCTGGCAGGGCGGCGACTAATGAAAAACTGTTTTTA. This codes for CASSLAGRAATNEKLFL.

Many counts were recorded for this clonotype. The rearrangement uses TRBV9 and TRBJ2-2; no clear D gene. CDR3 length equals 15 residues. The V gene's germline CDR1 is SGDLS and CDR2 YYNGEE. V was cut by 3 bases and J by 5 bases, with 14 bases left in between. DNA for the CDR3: TGTGCCAGCAGCGCAACCGACTCAACGACCGGGGAGCTGTTTTTT. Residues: CASSATDSTTGELFF.

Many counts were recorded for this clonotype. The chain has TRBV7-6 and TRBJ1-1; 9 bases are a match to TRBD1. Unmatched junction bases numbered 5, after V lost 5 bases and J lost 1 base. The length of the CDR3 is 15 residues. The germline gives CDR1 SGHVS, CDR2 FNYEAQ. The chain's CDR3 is CASSIHRGQNTEAFF. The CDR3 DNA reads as TGTGCCAGCAGCATCCACAGGGGGCAGAACACTGAAGCTTTCTTT.

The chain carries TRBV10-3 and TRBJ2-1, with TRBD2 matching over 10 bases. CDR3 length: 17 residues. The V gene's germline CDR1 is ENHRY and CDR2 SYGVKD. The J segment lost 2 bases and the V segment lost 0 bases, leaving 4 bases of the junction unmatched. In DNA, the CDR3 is TGTGCCATCAGTGAGTCGTCTAGCGGGGGAGCCTACAATGAGCAGTTCTTC. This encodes CAISESSSGGAYNEQFF.

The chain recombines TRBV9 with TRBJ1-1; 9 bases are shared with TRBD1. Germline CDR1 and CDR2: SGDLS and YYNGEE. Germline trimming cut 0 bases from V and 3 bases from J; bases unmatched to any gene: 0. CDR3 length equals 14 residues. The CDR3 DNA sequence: TGTGCCAGCAGCGTAGGGACAGGGGACACTGAAGCTTTCTTT. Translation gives CASSVGTGDTEAFF.

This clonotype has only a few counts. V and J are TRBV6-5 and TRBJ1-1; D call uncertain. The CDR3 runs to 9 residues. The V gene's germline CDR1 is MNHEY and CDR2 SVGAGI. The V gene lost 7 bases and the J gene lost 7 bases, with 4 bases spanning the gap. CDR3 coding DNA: TGTGCCAGCACAATTGAAGCTTTCTTT. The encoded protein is CASTIEAFF.

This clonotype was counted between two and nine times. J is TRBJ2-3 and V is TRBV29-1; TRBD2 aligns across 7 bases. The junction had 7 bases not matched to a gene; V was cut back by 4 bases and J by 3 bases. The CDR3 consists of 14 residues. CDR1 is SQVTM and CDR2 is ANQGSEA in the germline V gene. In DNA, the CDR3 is TGCAGCGTTGTCGTAGGGAGGGAAACAGATACGCAGTATTTT. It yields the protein CSVVVGRETDTQYF.

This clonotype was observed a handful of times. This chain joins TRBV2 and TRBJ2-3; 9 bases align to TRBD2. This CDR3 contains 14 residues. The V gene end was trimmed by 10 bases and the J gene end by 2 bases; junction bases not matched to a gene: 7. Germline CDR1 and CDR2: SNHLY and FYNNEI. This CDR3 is CAIVAGENTDTQYF. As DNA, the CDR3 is TGTGCCATCGTAGCGGGAGAGAACACAGATACGCAGTATTTT. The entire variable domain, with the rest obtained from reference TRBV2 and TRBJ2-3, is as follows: EPEVTQTPSHQVTQMGQEVILRCVPISNHLYFYWYRQILGQKVEFLVSFYNNEISEKSEIFDDQFSVERPDGSNFTLKIRSTKLEDSAMYFCAIVAGENTDTQYFGPGTRLTVL.

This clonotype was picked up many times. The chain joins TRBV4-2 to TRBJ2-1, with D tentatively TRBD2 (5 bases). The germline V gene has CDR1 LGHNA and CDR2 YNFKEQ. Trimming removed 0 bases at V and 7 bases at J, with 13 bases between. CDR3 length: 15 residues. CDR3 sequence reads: CASSQDLATENEQFF. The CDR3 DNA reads TGTGCCAGCAGCCAAGATCTAGCAACGGAGAATGAGCAGTTCTTC.

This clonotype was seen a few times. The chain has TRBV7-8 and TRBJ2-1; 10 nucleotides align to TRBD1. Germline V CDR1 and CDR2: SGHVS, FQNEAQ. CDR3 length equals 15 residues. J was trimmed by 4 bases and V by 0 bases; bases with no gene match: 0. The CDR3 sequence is CASSLAGQGYNEQFF. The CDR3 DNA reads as TGTGCCAGCAGCTTAGCGGGACAGGGGTACAATGAGCAGTTCTTC. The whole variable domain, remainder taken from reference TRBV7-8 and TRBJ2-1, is GAGVSQSPRYKVAKRGQDVALRCDPISGHVSLFWYQQALGQGPEFLTYFQNEAQLDKSGLPSDRFFAERPEGSVSTLKIQRTQQEDSAVYLCASSLAGQGYNEQFFGPGTRLTVL.

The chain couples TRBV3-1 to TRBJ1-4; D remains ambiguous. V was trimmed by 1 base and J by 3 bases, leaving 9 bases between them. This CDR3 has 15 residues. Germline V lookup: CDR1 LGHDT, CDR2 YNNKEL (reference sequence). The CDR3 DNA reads TGTGCCAGCAGCCAAGGTCCCACCTCTAATGAAAAACTGTTTTTT. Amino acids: CASSQGPTSNEKLFF.

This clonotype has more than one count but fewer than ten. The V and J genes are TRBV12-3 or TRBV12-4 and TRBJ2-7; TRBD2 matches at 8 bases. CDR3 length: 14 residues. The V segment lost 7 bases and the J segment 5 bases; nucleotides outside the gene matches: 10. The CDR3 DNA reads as TGTGCCAGCACCCAACGGGGGGGCCAGGACGAGCAGTACTTC. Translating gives CASTQRGGQDEQYF.

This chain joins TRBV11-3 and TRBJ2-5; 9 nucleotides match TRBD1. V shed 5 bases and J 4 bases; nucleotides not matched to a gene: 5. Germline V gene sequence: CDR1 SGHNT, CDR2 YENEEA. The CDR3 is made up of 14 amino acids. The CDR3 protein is CASSPRTGAETQYF. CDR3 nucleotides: TGTGCCAGCAGCCCTCGGACAGGGGCAGAGACCCAGTACTTC. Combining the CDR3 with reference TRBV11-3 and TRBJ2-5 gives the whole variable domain EAGVVQSPRYKIIEKKQPVAFWCNPISGHNTLYWYLQNLGQGPELLIRYENEEAVDDSQLPKDRFSAERLKGVDSTLKIQPAELGDSAVYLCASSPRTGAETQYFGPGTRLLVL.